This TCR beta chain was found in a study of blood T cell repertoires in COVID-19 (dated by TCRdb to between 2020 and 2021). For the wider study: Collaborator samples came from the United States, Italy and Spain and covered acute and convalescent phases of COVID-19. The material from the prospective study consisted of cDNA or gDNA derived from T cells, B-cell-depleted T cells, or PBMCs. Subjects who had been exposed to COVID-19, were actively infected with it, or had recovered from it provided the deeply sampled blood TCRbeta repertoires that made up the dataset. The repertoires were released in a freely available public database meant as a resource for research on the immune response to SARS-CoV-2. The samples were drawn from the first 160 participants of the ongoing ImmuneRACE study and from about 1,200 subjects provided by 6 global collaborators. A de-identified subject ID, COVID-19 status, age in years and sex were almost always included in the sample metadata. Where available, HLA class I and class II types were obtained from metadata supplied by the sample provider rather than from assay-based typing.

Findings and caveats that apply to the study as a whole: How much clinical and demographic metadata was included differed by source and by participant, and the metadata was provided uncurated.

Concerning this clone: No antigen is known for it. No clone much larger than this one lies a single base away; base qualities are absent.

TCRbeta CDR3 regions were amplified from genomic DNA by means of the immunoSEQ Assay, a bias-controlled multiplex PCR. The study's processing was this. The number of nucleated cells in each sample was estimated by amplification of reference gene primers within the assay. To quantify the absolute abundance of each unique TCRbeta CDR3 rearrangement, sequence reads were collapsed and filtered. For each sample, productive Simpson clonality was calculated by taking the square root of Simpson's diversity index across productive rearrangements. TCRdb provides this immuneACCESS table in a form limited to in-frame rearrangements. Some clones are lacking; in checked studies, under half of them reflect an unresolved V gene, and why the rest are absent is not known. Clone size and V and J calls were adopted from that table, with D and trimming inferred from the DNA. This sample comprises approximately 85,000 clones, over 80% of them detected only once. The leading ten clones occupy 6.3% of the sample.

Each collaborating institution followed its own protocols to collect whole blood in K2EDTA tubes. Collaborator samples were shipped for TCRbeta analysis as frozen whole blood, isolated PBMCs, or DNA extracted from either sample type. Trimmed from V: 4 bases; trimmed from J: 4 bases; junction bases lacking a gene match: 14. CDR1 and CDR2, per the germline V gene, are LGHNT and FRNRAP. The CDR3 sequence holds 18 residues, the cysteine and phenylalanine included. Just the 54-base CDR3 DNA is kept, in frame starting at base 1. The V gene is TRBV12-5 and the J gene is TRBJ2-7; 12 bases in the junction line up with TRBD1. The specimen was peripheral blood. The receptor comes from a woman aged 55-75 years with active COVID-19. The CDR3 amino acid sequence is: CASGSRPGTGGRTYEQYF. The DNA is as follows: TGTGCTAGTGGTTCTCGCCCCGGGACAGGGGGCCGGACTTACGAGCAGTACTTC.